This TCR beta chain was retrieved from a study of blood T cell repertoires in COVID-19. As for the study in general: The samples span acute and convalescent COVID-19 from the United States, Italy and Spain. In each case, the material was cDNA or gDNA derived from T cells, B-cell-depleted T cells, or PBMCs.

CDR3 length: 13 amino acids. The V end was cut by 4 bases, the J end by 2 bases, with 9 bases between. The V gene's germline CDR1 is SGHRS and CDR2 YFSETQ. Original processing notes: Amplification of reference gene primers was used by the study to estimate nucleated cell counts. Assay used: immunoSEQ multiplex PCR; TCRdb lists only in-frame clones, some missing. That table supplies the V and J calls and clone size; D and trimming were determined from the DNA. The sample records around 300,000 clones, about 90% being singletons. While infection was still active, Seattle patients were enrolled and then followed longitudinally.

The chain has TRBV5-1 and TRBJ1-1; possible D gene TRBD1, 6 bases. The TCR originated in a middle-aged woman with COVID-19, enrolled during active disease. Sequenced input: peripheral blood. In nucleotides, the CDR3 is TGCGCCAGCAGCGCACAGGGAAACACTGAAGCTTTCTTT. Translated: CASSAQGNTEAFF.